Below, 4 T cell receptor beta chains from the same sample are listed, as sequenced in a study of T cells in Graves' hyperthyroidism and ophthalmopathy. Template material for amplifying TCR beta CDR3 regions consisted of RNA transcripts. HTBI primers drove first-round RT-PCR of the TCR CDR3. MiXCR, run by TCRdb on the multiplex PCR reads, gives a single entry per CDR3 protein. The repertoire includes approximately 600,000 distinct CDR3 sequences, more than 11% of them detected once, and almost 6% sits in the top ten. The sample was blood. Receptor source: a woman aged 30 to 39 with Graves' hyperthyroidism that later progressed to Graves' ophthalmopathy.

V and J are TRBV5-1 and TRBJ2-3, with D possibly TRBD1 on 6 matching bases. The germline V and J ends were trimmed by 6 bases and 2 bases, with 13 bases remaining between them. The germline V gene has CDR1 SGHRS and CDR2 YFSETQ. The CDR3 sequence is 14 residues long. The CDR3 protein is CASKTTGSTDTQYF. In nucleotides, the CDR3 is TGCGCCAGCAAGACAACAGGGTCCACAGATACGCAGTATTTT.

Comments on this clonotype: It may be a read error: a sequence one base away is much more abundant. The chain is built from TRBV7-9 and TRBJ2-1; D may be TRBD1 (6 bases). The germline V gene encodes CDR1 SEHNR and CDR2 FQNEAQ (reference sequence). The length of the CDR3 is 14 residues. Trimming pared 5 bases from V and 12 bases from J, leaving 20 bases between. The CDR3 DNA follows: TGTGCCAGCAGCCCGGAAACAGGGTTGGATGGGCAGTTCTTC. It translates to CASSPETGLDGQFF.

As for this clonotype: A read error may account for a junction end that differs from germline. The chain is built from TRBV12-3 or TRBV12-4 and TRBJ2-3; maybe TRBD2 (6 bases). This CDR3 has 16 amino acids. This CDR3 is CASSPNGGGSTDTPYF. The CDR3 DNA is TGTGCCAGCAGTCCAAACGGGGGTGGATCGACAGATACGCCGTATTTT.

This clonotype was seen many times. The chain combines TRBV19 with TRBJ1-2; no definite D call. The CDR3 consists of 12 residues. Between the trimmed V and J ends, which lost 7 bases and 4 bases, there was a span of 10 bases. CDR1 and CDR2 (germline): LNHDA, SQIVND (reference sequence). The CDR3 DNA sequence: TGTGCCAGTACCAAGAACCCCTATGGCTACACCTTC. Its translation: CASTKNPYGYTF.